The 27 T cell receptor beta chains given below trace back to one sample, sequenced in a study of blood T cells in healthy people across ages. A sample-barcoded 5' primer and a J-beta primer mix were used in a second PCR of roughly 7 to 12 cycles. One entry per CDR3 protein results from TCRdb running MiXCR on the 5' RACE reads. Seen here are approximately 800,000 distinct CDR3 sequences, 46% observed once, and the top ten hold 15% to 20%. The sample taken for sequencing was blood. These receptors were taken from an elderly man in good health.

The genes are TRBV7-9 and TRBJ1-4; possible D gene TRBD1, 6 bases. Between the trimmed V and J ends, which lost 1 base and 4 bases, there was a span of 10 bases. Germline V gives CDR1 SEHNR, CDR2 FQNEAQ (reference sequence). The CDR3 loop spans 15 amino acids. CDR3 in amino acids: CASSLVPGDNEKLFF. In DNA form, the CDR3 reads TGTGCCAGCAGCTTAGTCCCAGGGGATAATGAAAAACTGTTTTTT. Drawing the rest from reference TRBV7-9 and TRBJ1-4, the complete variable domain is DTGVSQNPRHKITKRGQNVTFRCDPISEHNRLYWYRQTLGQGPEFLTYFQNEAQLEKSRLLSDRFSAERPKGSFSTLEIQRTEQGDSAMYLCASSLVPGDNEKLFFGSGTQLSVL.

The gene calls are TRBV7-2 and TRBJ2-5, with D hard to call. Germline V gives CDR1 SGHTA, CDR2 FQGNSA. CDR3 size: 14 residues. V lost 1 base and J lost 5, with 11 bases in between. CDR3 sequence (DNA): TGTGCCAGCAGCTTAGTATTCAGCGAGGAGACCCAGTACTTC. Protein product: CASSLVFSEETQYF.

The chain is built from TRBV30 and TRBJ2-1; D not resolved. Deletions cut 4 bases from V and 4 bases from J, with 14 bases between. The CDR3 contains 14 residues. From germline, CDR1 is GTSNPN and CDR2 SVGIG (reference sequence). CDR3 DNA sequence: TGTGCCTGGATAAGTAGGCGTTTTTACAATGAGCAGTTCTTC. It yields the protein CAWISRRFYNEQFF.

This clonotype appeared many times. The chain employs TRBV12-3 or TRBV12-4 and TRBJ2-5, with a weak D call TRBD1 (5 bases). Trimming pared 5 bases from V and 7 bases from J, leaving 14 bases between. The CDR3 has 13 amino acids. The CDR3 sequence: CASSPQGPGTQYF. Here the CDR3 DNA reads TGTGCCAGCAGTCCGCAGGGTCCGGGGACCCAGTACTTC.

This clonotype showed up just a few times. The chain is built from TRBV2 and TRBJ2-7; D is possibly TRBD2 (6 bases). The V and J ends lost 1 base and 5 bases respectively, with 12 bases between them. Germline CDR1 SNHLY, CDR2 FYNNEI. This CDR3 contains 14 residues. DNA of the CDR3: TGTGCCAGCAGTGAAGGTGGACTAATCGACGAGCAGTACTTC. Translating it yields CASSEGGLIDEQYF.

This clonotype has only a few counts. The V and J genes are TRBV20-1 and TRBJ2-3, with unresolved D. V was shortened by 5 bases and J by 2 bases, with 11 bases between the two germline ends. Germline V gene lookup returns CDR1 DFQATT and CDR2 SNEGSKA (reference sequence). The length of the CDR3 is 13 residues. As DNA, the CDR3 is TGCAGTGCTGTAGACGGATACACAGATACGCAGTATTTT. Amino acid sequence: CSAVDGYTDTQYF.

This clonotype was found a few times. The chain recombines TRBV7-2 with TRBJ2-5, with TRBD2 identical over 9 bases. The end of the DNA is better explained by TRBJ2-7, so the J call may be wrong. The CDR3 is 15 amino acids. Germline CDR1 SGHTA, CDR2 FQGNSA. CDR3 region: CASSLSGGSIYEQYF. In DNA, the CDR3 is TGTGCCAGCAGCTTAAGCGGGGGGAGCATTTACGAGCAGTACTTC.

This clonotype was observed a few times. The chain recombines TRBV7-2 with TRBJ2-3; 9 positions match TRBD1. CDR1 SGHTA and CDR2 FQGNSA come from the germline V gene. J was trimmed by 3 bases and V by 5 bases; bases with no gene match: 9. This CDR3 is 16 amino acids long. CDR3: CASSPTGQGVTDTQYF. The CDR3, as DNA: TGTGCCAGCAGCCCGACGGGACAGGGAGTAACAGATACGCAGTATTTT. Combining the CDR3 with reference TRBV7-2 and TRBJ2-3 gives the whole variable domain GAGVSQSPSNKVTEKGKDVELRCDPISGHTALYWYRQSLGQGLEFLIYFQGNSAPDKSGLPSDRFSAERTGGSVSTLTIQRTQQEDSAVYLCASSPTGQGVTDTQYFGPGTRLTVL.

Here the CDR3 DNA reads TGTGCCAGCAGTTTAGCGGGCGGAACCACCTACAATGAGCAGTTCTTC. Its protein is CASSLAGGTTYNEQFF. V is TRBV12-3 or TRBV12-4 and J is TRBJ2-1, with no clear D. The germline V and J ends were trimmed by 0 bases and 2 bases, with 11 bases remaining between them. CDR3 length equals 16 residues.

About this clonotype: Germline is not matched at one junction end, which may reflect a read error. V is TRBV5-1 and J is TRBJ2-2, with D possibly being TRBD1 or TRBD2 (6 bases each). The CDR3 extends over 15 amino acids. Germline values: CDR1 SGHRS, CDR2 YFSETQ. The CDR3 coding sequence is TGCGCCAGCAGTTTGGGGGGCCCGAGGACCGGGGAGCTGTTTTTT. It translates to CASSLGGPRTGELFF.

The chain combines TRBV27 with TRBJ1-5; TRBD1 might be the D (5 bases). CDR3 length: 17 residues. The V gene's germline CDR1 is MNHEY and CDR2 SMNVEV (reference sequence). Trimming pared 5 bases from V and 0 bases from J, leaving 17 bases between. CDR3 loop: CASSITGTEISNQPQHF. The CDR3 DNA sequence: TGTGCCAGCAGTATTACCGGGACGGAAATTAGCAATCAGCCCCAGCATTTT.

This clonotype has only a few counts. The V gene is TRBV27, the J gene TRBJ2-7, with TRBD2 identical over 11 bases. With 4 bases clipped from V and 7 bases from J, the junction kept 9 bases outside the gene matches. This CDR3 is 15 amino acids long. In germline, CDR1 is MNHEY, CDR2 SMNVEV (reference sequence). CDR3 protein: CASSSWASGGLEQYF. As DNA, the CDR3 is TGTGCCAGCAGTTCCTGGGCTAGCGGGGGGCTGGAGCAGTACTTC.

This clonotype was recorded many times. The rearrangement links TRBV12-3 or TRBV12-4 to TRBJ2-3; a possible D gene is TRBD2 (6 bases). The V and J ends lost 3 bases and 2 bases respectively, with 15 bases between them. CDR3 length equals 16 residues. CDR3 in amino acids: CASSFSVVADTDTQYF. CDR3 bases: TGTGCCAGCAGTTTTTCCGTGGTAGCGGACACAGATACGCAGTATTTT.

A few counts support this clonotype. This chain joins TRBV3-1 and TRBJ2-1, with D possibly matching TRBD2 (6 bases). The CDR3 contains 14 residues. V was cut by 0 bases and J by 12 bases, with 15 bases left in between. The germline CDR1 and CDR2 sequences are LGHDT and YNNKEL (reference sequence). CDR3 DNA sequence: TGTGCCAGCAGCCAAGAGGGGCGGGGTATGGGGCAGTTCTTC. Protein sequence: CASSQEGRGMGQFF.

This clonotype was seen a handful of times. The chain joins TRBV2 to TRBJ2-3; D could derive from TRBD1 or TRBD2 (6 bases each). The CDR3 is made up of 16 amino acids. Germline V gene lookup returns CDR1 SNHLY and CDR2 FYNNEI. Trimming left V 3 bases short and J 0 bases short, with 13 bases between. The CDR3, as DNA: TGTGCCAGCAGTGATTGGGGGGCCGCCAGCACAGATACGCAGTATTTT. Translated: CASSDWGAASTDTQYF.

The J gene is TRBJ2-1, the V gene TRBV28, with D hard to call. The V end was cut by 6 bases, the J end by 0 bases, with 9 bases between. The CDR3 has 14 amino acids. Germline V gives CDR1 MDHEN, CDR2 SYDVKM. The CDR3 spells CASSPDPSYNEQFF. The CDR3 bases are TGTGCCAGCAGCCCGGACCCCTCCTACAATGAGCAGTTCTTC.

This chain joins TRBV6-6 and TRBJ1-2; 11 positions agree with TRBD1. This CDR3 has 14 residues. Losses at the gene ends were 5 bases for V and 6 bases for J; bases not matched to a gene: 5. Germline V gene sequence: CDR1 MNHNY, CDR2 SVGAGI (reference sequence). As DNA, the CDR3 is TGTGCCAGCAGTAGGGACAGGGGGGTCGATGGCTACACCTTC. This encodes CASSRDRGVDGYTF.

The genes are TRBV24-1 and TRBJ2-5; 7 bases match TRBD1. There are 13 residues in the CDR3. The trim removed 9 bases at V and 1 base at J, leaving 4 bases unmatched. Per the germline V gene, CDR1 is KGHDR and CDR2 is SFDVKD. This chain's CDR3 is CATAGTAQETQYF. The CDR3 nucleotides read TGTGCCACCGCCGGGACAGCCCAAGAGACCCAGTACTTC.

The chain links TRBV7-9 to TRBJ2-1; tentatively, D is TRBD2 (5 bases). Between the trimmed V and J ends, which lost 7 bases and 7 bases, there was a span of 17 bases. The CDR3 extends over 14 amino acids. The V gene's germline CDR1 is SEHNR and CDR2 FQNEAQ (reference sequence). The CDR3 sequence: CASTKTSNVNEQFF. CDR3 nucleotide sequence: TGTGCCAGCACCAAAACTAGTAATGTGAATGAGCAGTTCTTC.

CDR3 sequence: CAWSGDRVNYGYTF. The CDR3, as DNA: TGTGCCTGGAGTGGAGACAGGGTGAACTATGGCTACACCTTC. This chain links TRBV30 with TRBJ1-2; 7 bases agree with TRBD1. Germline CDR1 is GTSNPN and CDR2 is SVGIG (reference sequence). The V and J ends lost 1 base and 2 bases, in that order; junction bases with no gene match: 4. The CDR3 spans 14 residues.

V usage is TRBV9 and J usage is TRBJ2-2, with 8 bases matching TRBD1. With 0 bases clipped from V and 2 bases from J, the junction kept 9 bases outside the gene matches. The CDR3 length is 18 residues. Per the germline V gene, CDR1 is SGDLS and CDR2 is YYNGEE. The CDR3 loop is CASSVAFPDRVNTGELFF. The CDR3, as DNA: TGTGCCAGCAGCGTAGCTTTCCCGGACAGGGTCAACACCGGGGAGCTGTTTTTT. The variable domain in full, with the rest retrieved from reference TRBV9 and TRBJ2-2, is DSGVTQTPKHLITATGQRVTLRCSPRSGDLSVYWYQQSLDQGLQFLIQYYNGEERAKGNILERFSAQQFPDLHSELNLSSLELGDSALYFCASSVAFPDRVNTGELFFGEGSRLTVL.

The chain links TRBV28 to TRBJ2-2, with 8 bases identical to TRBD1. CDR3 size: 17 residues. Per the germline V gene, CDR1 is MDHEN and CDR2 is SYDVKM. After removal of 4 bases from V and 0 bases from J, the junction contained 7 bases not matched to a gene. CDR3 in DNA: TGTGCCAGCAGTTGGAGGACAGGGACAACGAACACCGGGGAGCTGTTTTTT. It yields the protein CASSWRTGTTNTGELFF.

This clonotype occurred a few times. The CDR3 is CASSLVGMRYGYTF. The CDR3 nucleotides are TGTGCCAGCAGTTTAGTAGGGATGCGGTACGGCTACACCTTC. This chain connects TRBV12-3 or TRBV12-4 to TRBJ1-2; D gene ambiguous. This CDR3 is built from 14 residues. V was trimmed by 1 base and J by 8 bases, leaving 14 bases between them.

The chain uses TRBV4-1 and TRBJ2-7; 9 positions agree with TRBD2. The J call may be wrong; the DNA end is better matched by TRBJ2-5. This CDR3 is 16 amino acids long. Germline V lookup: CDR1 MGHRA, CDR2 YSYEKL. The CDR3 is CASSQDRRGGRETQYF. CDR3 coding DNA: TGCGCCAGCAGCCAAGATCGGCGGGGGGGAAGAGAGACCCAGTACTTC.

In regard to this clonotype: Relative to the germline gene, one junction end is altered; a read error may explain this. The chain uses TRBV7-2 and TRBJ2-3; 11 positions agree with TRBD2. CDR1 and CDR2 from the germline V gene are SGHTA and FQGNSA. The CDR3 length is 16 residues. CDR3 nucleotide sequence: TGTGCCAGCAGCTCTGGACTAGCGGGTTACACAGTTACGCAGTATTTT. Amino acid sequence: CASSSGLAGYTVTQYF.

The chain uses TRBV20-1 and TRBJ2-5; 9 bases line up with TRBD2. The junction had 7 bases not matched to a gene; V was cut back by 6 bases and J by 5 bases. There are 13 residues in the CDR3. Germline V lookup: CDR1 DFQATT, CDR2 SNEGSKA (reference sequence). CDR3 sequence (DNA): TGCAGTGCCGGGACTAGCCACGGGGAGACCCAGTACTTC. Its protein product is CSAGTSHGETQYF.

The chain recombines TRBV5-1 with TRBJ2-2; D is perhaps TRBD1 or TRBD2 (5 bases each). V dropped 4 bases and J dropped 7 bases, with 17 bases sitting between them. Germline CDR1 is SGHRS and CDR2 is YFSETQ. The CDR3 sequence is 15 residues long. The CDR3 coding sequence is TGCGCCAGCAGCCTACCGGGGCCAAACGGCGGGGAGCTGTTTTTT. Protein sequence: CASSLPGPNGGELFF.